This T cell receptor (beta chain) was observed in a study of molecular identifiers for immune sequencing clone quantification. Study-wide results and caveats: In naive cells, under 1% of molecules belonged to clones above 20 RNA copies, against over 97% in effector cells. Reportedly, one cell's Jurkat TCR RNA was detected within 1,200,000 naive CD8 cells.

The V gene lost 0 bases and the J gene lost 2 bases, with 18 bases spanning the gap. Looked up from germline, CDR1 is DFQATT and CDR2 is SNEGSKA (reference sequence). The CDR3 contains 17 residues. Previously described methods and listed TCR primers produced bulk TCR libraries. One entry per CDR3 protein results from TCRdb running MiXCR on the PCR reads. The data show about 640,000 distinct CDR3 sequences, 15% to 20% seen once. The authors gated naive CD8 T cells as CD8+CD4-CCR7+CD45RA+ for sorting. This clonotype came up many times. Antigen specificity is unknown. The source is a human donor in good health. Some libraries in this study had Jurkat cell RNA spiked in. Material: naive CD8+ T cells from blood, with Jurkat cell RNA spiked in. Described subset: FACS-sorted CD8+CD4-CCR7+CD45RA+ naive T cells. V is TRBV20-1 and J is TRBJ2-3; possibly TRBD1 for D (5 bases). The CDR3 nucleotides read TGCAGTGCTAGAGATCCCGGTCGGCAGGGCGCCACAGATACGCAGTATTTT. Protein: CSARDPGRQGATDTQYF.